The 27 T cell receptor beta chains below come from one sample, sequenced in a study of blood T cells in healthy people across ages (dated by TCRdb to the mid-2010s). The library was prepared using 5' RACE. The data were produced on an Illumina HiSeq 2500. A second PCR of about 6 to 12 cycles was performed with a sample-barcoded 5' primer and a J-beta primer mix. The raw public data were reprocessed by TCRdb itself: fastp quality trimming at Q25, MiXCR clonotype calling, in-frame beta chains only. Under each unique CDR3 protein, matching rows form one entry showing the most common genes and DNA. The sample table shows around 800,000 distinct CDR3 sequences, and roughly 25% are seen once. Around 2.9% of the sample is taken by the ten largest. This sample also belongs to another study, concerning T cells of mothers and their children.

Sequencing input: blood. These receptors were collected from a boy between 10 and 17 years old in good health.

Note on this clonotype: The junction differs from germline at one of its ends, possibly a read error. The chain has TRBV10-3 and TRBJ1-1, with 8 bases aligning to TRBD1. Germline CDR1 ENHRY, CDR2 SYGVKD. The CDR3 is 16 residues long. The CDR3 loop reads CATSEARTGTNTEAFF. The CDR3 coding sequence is TGTGCCACCAGTGAGGCGCGGACAGGGACGAACACTGAAGCTTTCTTT.

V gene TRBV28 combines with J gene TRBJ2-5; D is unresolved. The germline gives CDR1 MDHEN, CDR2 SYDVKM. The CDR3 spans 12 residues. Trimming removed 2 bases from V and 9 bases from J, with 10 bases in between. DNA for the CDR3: TGTGCCAGCAGTTTAGGATATGGGGCCCAGTACTTC. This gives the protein CASSLGYGAQYF.

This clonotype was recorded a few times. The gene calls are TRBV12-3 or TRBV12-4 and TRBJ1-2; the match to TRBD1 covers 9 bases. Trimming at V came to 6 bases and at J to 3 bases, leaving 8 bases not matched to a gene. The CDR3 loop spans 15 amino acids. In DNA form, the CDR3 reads TGTGCCAGCAGGGAAGGGACAGGGCCCCACTATGGCTACACCTTC. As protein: CASREGTGPHYGYTF.

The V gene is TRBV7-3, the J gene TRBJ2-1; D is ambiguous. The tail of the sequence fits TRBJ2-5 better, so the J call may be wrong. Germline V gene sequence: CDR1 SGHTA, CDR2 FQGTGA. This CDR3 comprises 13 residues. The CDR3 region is CASSPPDEETQYF. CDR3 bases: TGTGCCAGCAGCCCACCAGACGAAGAGACCCAGTACTTC.

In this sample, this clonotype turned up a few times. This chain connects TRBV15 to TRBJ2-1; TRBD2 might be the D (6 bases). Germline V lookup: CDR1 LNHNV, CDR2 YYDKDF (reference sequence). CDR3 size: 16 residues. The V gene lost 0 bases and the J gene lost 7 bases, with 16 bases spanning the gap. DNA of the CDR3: TGTGCCACCAGCAGAGAAATAGCCGGGGGTTGGAATGAGCAGTTCTTC. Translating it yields CATSREIAGGWNEQFF.

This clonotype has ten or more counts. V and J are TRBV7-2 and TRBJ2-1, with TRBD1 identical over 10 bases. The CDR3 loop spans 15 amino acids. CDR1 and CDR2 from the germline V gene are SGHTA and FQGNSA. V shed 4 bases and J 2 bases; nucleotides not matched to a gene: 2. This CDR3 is CASSWGQGTYNEQFF. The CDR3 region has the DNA TGTGCCAGCAGCTGGGGACAGGGGACCTACAATGAGCAGTTCTTC.

The CDR3 DNA reads as TGCAGTGCTAGCGGACTAGCGGGCGACTACAATGAGCAGTTCTTC. This gives the protein CSASGLAGDYNEQFF. The V call is TRBV20-1, the J call TRBJ2-1; 11 bases align to TRBD2. V dropped 3 bases and J dropped 3; count of bases not matched to a gene: 4. CDR1 is DFQATT, CDR2 SNEGSKA, per germline (reference sequence). CDR3 size: 15 residues.

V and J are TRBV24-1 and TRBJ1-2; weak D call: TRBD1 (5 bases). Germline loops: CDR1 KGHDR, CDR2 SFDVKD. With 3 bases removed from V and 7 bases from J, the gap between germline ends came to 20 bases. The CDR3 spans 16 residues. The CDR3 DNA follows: TGTGCCACCAGTGATGCCAGGACACCCGCCTTTGGTGGCTACACCTTC. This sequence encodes CATSDARTPAFGGYTF.

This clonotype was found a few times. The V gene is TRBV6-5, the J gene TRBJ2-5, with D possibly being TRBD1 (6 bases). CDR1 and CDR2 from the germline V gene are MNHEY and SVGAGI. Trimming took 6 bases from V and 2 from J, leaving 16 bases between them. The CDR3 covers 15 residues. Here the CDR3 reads CASRPTGVGQETQYF. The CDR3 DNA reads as TGTGCCAGCAGACCGACAGGTGTGGGACAAGAGACCCAGTACTTC.

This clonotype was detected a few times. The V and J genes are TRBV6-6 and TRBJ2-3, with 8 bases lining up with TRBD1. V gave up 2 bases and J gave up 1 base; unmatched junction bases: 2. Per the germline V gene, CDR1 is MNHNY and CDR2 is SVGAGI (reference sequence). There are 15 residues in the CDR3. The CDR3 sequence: CASSYGQGRTDTQYF. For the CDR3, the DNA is TGTGCCAGCAGTTACGGACAGGGACGCACAGATACGCAGTATTTT.

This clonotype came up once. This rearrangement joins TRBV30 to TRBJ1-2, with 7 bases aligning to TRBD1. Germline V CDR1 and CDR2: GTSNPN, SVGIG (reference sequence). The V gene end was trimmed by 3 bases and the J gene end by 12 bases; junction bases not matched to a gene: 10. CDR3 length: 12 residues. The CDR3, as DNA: TGTGCCTGGAGCCTCCCGGGACAGTCTAACACCTTC. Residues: CAWSLPGQSNTF. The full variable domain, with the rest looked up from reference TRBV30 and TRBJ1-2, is SQTIHQWPATLVQPVGSPLSLECTVEGTSNPNLYWYRQAAGRGLQLLFYSVGIGQISSEVPQNLSASRPQDRQFILSSKKLLLSDSGFYLCAWSLPGQSNTFGSGTRLTVV.

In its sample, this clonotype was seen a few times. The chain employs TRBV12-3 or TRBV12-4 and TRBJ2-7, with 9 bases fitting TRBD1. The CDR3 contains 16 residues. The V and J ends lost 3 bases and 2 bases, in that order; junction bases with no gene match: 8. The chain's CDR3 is CASSFGTRTGAYEQYF. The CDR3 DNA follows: TGTGCCAGCAGTTTCGGGACGAGGACAGGGGCCTACGAGCAGTACTTC.

This chain's CDR3 is CASRGSDTQYF. The DNA for the CDR3 is TGCGCCAGCAGGGGGTCAGATACGCAGTATTTT. This chain uses TRBV5-1 with TRBJ2-3, with unresolved D. CDR1 SGHRS and CDR2 YFSETQ come from the germline V gene. The CDR3 has 11 residues. V was pared by 5 bases and J by 4 bases, with 5 bases between. The full variable domain, its missing parts supplied by reference TRBV5-1 and TRBJ2-3, is KAGVTQTPRYLIKTRGQQVTLSCSPISGHRSVSWYQQTPGQGLQFLFEYFSETQRNKGNFPGRFSGRQFSNSRSEMNVSTLELGDSALYLCASRGSDTQYFGPGTRLTVL.

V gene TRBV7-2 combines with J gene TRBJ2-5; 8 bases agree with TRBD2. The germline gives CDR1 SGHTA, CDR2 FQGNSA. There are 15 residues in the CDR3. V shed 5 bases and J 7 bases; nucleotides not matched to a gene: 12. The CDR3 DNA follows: TGTGCCAGCAGCCCGGGCGGACTAGCAGCGGGGACCCAGTACTTC. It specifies CASSPGGLAAGTQYF.

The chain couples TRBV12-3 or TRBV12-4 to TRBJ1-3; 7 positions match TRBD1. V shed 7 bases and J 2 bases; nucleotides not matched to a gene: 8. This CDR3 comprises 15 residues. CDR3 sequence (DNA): TGTGCCAGCAAAATTACAGGGGATACTGGAAACACCATATATTTT. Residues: CASKITGDTGNTIYF.

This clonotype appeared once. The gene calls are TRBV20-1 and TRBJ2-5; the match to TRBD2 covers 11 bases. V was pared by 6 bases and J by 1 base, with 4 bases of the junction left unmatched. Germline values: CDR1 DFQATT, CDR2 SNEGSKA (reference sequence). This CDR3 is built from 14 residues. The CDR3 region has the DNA TGCAGTGCCAAGACTAGCGGGATCCAAGAGACCCAGTACTTC. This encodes CSAKTSGIQETQYF.

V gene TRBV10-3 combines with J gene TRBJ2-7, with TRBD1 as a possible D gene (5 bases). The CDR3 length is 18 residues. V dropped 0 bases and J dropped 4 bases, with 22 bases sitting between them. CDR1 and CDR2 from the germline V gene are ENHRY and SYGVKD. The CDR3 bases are TGTGCCATCAGTGAGTCAGGGATCCTCGGCAGGGTCGGATACGAGCAGTACTTC. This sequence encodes CAISESGILGRVGYEQYF.

The CDR3 spells CASIRDRDTDTQYF. CDR3 in DNA: TGTGCCAGCATCAGGGACCGGGACACAGATACGCAGTATTTT. This sequence joins TRBV18 and TRBJ2-3; D assignment may be TRBD1 or TRBD2 (5 bases each). Germline values: CDR1 KGHSH, CDR2 LQKENI. V was cut by 8 bases and J by 2 bases, with 14 bases left in between. The CDR3 is 14 residues long.

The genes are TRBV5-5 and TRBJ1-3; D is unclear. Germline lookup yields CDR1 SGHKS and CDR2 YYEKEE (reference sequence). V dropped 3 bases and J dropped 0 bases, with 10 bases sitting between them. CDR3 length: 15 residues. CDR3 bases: TGTGCCAGCAGCTCTGGACGGTACTCTGGAAACACCATATATTTT. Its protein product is CASSSGRYSGNTIYF.

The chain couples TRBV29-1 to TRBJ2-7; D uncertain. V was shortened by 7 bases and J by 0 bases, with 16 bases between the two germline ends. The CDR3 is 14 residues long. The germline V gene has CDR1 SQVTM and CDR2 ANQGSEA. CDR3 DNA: TGCAGCGCTGGGAAATGGGTTAGCTCCTACGAGCAGTACTTC. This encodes CSAGKWVSSYEQYF.

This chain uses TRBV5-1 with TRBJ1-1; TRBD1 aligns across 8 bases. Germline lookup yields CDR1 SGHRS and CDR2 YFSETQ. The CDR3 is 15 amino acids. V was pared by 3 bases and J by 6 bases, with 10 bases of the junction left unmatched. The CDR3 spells CASSSTGTGGAEAFF. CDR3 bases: TGCGCCAGCAGCTCAACCGGGACAGGTGGGGCTGAAGCTTTCTTT.

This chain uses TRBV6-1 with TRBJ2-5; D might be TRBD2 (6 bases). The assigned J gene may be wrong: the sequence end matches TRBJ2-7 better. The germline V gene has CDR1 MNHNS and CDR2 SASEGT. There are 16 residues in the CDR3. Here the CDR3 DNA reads TGTGCCAGCAGTGAAGCGGGAGGACGGGGTGGCTACGAGCAGTACTTC. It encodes CASSEAGGRGGYEQYF.

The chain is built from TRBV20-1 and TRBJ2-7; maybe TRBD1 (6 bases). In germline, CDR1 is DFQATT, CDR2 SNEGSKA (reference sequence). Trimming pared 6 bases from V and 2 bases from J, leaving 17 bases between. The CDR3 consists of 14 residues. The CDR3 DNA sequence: TGCAGTGCAAGACTGGCGGCAGGGGCCTACGAGCAGTACTTC. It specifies CSARLAAGAYEQYF.

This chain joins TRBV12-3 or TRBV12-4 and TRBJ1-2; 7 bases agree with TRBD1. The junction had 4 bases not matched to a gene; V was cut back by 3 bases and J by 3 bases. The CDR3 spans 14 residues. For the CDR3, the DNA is TGTGCCAGCAGTTTTAGGGGGCTGCACTATGGCTACACCTTC. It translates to CASSFRGLHYGYTF.

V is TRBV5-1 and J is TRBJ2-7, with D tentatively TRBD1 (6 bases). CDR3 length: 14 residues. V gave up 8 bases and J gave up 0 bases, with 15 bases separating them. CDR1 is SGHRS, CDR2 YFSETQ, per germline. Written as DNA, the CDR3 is TGCGCCAGTCGGTTCGTGACAGGCTCCTACGAGCAGTACTTC. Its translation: CASRFVTGSYEQYF.

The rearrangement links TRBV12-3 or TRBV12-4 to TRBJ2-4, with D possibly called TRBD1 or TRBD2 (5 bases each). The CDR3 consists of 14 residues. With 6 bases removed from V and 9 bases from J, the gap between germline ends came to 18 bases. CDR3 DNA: TGTGCCAGCAGACTCCGGGACCAAAGGGGCATTCAGTACTTC. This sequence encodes CASRLRDQRGIQYF.

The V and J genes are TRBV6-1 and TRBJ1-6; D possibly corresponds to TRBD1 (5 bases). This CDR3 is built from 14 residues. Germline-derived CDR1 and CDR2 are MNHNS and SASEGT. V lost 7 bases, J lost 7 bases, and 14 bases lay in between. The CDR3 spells CASTRQGGNSPLHF. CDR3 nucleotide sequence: TGTGCCAGCACAAGGCAGGGTGGAAATTCACCCCTCCACTTT.